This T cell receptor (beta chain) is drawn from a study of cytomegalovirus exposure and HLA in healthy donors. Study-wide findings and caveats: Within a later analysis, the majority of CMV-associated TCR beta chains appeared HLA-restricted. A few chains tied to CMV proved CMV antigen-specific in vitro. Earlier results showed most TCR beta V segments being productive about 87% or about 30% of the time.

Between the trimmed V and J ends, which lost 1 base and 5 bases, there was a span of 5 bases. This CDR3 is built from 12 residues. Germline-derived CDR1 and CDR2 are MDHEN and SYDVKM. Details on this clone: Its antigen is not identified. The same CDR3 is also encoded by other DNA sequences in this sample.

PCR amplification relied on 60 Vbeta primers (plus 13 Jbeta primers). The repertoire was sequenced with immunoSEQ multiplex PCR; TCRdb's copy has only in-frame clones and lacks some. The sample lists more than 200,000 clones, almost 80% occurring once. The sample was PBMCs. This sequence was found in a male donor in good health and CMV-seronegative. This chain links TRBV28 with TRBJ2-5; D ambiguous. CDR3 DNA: TGTGCCAGCAGTTTATTGAGGGAGACCCAGTACTTC. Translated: CASSLLRETQYF.